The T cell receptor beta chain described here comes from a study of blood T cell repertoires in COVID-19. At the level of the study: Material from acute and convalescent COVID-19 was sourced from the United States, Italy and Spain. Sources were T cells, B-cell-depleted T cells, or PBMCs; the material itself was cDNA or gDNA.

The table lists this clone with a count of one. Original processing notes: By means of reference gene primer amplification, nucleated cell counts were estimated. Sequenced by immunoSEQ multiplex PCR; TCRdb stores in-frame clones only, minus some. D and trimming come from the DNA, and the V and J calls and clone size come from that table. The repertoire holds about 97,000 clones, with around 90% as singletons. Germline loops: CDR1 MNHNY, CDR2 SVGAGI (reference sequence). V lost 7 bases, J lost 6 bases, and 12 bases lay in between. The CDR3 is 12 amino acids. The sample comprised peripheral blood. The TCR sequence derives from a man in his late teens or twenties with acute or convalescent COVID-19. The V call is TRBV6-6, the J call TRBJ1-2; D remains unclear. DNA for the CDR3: TGTGCCAGCAACCTCGCGGAGAATGGCTACACCTTC. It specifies CASNLAENGYTF.